Shown below are 10 T cell receptor beta chains from a single sample sequenced in a study of tumor and adjacent non-tumor tissue in lung cancer. Three rounds of nested PCR, following a modified ARM-PCR protocol, produced the TCRbeta library. TCRdb recomputed calls from the multiplex PCR reads with MiXCR, one row per CDR3 protein. The table shows tens of thousands of distinct CDR3 sequences, with approximately 73% occurring only once. This sample's RNA came from whole unsorted tissue. Sequencing was done on a sample of lung tumor tissue. All receptors come from a man in his sixties with non-small cell lung cancer.

About this clonotype itself: This could be a read error, since a much larger clone is one nucleotide away. V gene TRBV20-1 combines with J gene TRBJ2-1; D possibly matches TRBD1 or TRBD2 (5 bases each). The germline V gene has CDR1 DFQATT and CDR2 SNEGSKA (reference sequence). The CDR3 contains 12 residues. Here the CDR3 reads CGARVGGGEQFF. In DNA, the CDR3 is TGCGGTGCCAGGGTAGGAGGAGGCGAGCAGTTCTTC.

As to this clonotype: The CDR3 does not end in the conserved phenylalanine or tryptophan, so this is likely a read error. Because the CDR3's place on the DNA is in doubt, the DNA is left out and the CDR3 is given as listed by TCRdb. The rearrangement links TRBV24-1 to TRBJ1-2; the D segment call TRBD1 is taken from the table without a DNA check. CDR1 and CDR2 (germline): KGHDR, SFDVKD. Ends included, the CDR3 has 14 residues. This CDR3 reads CATSGGTGNYGCTL.

The gene calls are TRBV5-1 and TRBJ2-1; 9 bases align to TRBD1. V trimming: 3 bases; J trimming: 6 bases; junction bases outside the gene matches: 4. Germline assignment: CDR1 SGHRS and CDR2 YFSETQ. The CDR3 consists of 14 residues. The CDR3 sequence is CASSSGTGSNEQFF. CDR3 coding DNA: TGCGCCAGCAGCTCCGGGACAGGGTCCAATGAGCAGTTCTTC.

This clonotype was recorded at least ten times. The gene calls are TRBV20-1 and TRBJ2-7; 8 bases match TRBD2. From germline, CDR1 is DFQATT and CDR2 SNEGSKA (reference sequence). This CDR3 comprises 15 residues. V was pared by 2 bases and J by 3 bases, with 9 bases of the junction left unmatched. The CDR3, as DNA: TGCAGTGCTAGAAGTCGCGGGACTAGGTACTACGAGCAGTACTTC. Translation: CSARSRGTRYYEQYF.

Points on this clonotype: This likely comes from a read error, as the CDR3 has no conserved phenylalanine or tryptophan at its end. This chain connects TRBV6-5 to TRBJ1-1; D perhaps matches TRBD1 (6 bases). CDR1 is MNHEY and CDR2 is SVGAGI in the germline V gene. This CDR3 is 15 amino acids long. CDR3 DNA: TGTGCCAGTAGTTACTCCCGCAGGGGTGGGGCTCAAGCTTTCCTT. This gives the protein CASSYSRRGGAQAFL.

In its sample, this clonotype was seen a few times. This clone may be a read error of a much larger clone one base away. This chain connects TRBV5-4 to TRBJ2-1; 10 bases map to TRBD2. Looked up from germline, CDR1 is SGHNT and CDR2 is YYREEE (reference sequence). This CDR3 has 15 residues. CDR3 residues: CASSSTSGTYNEHFF. The CDR3 DNA follows: TGTGCCAGCAGCAGCACTAGCGGGACCTACAATGAGCATTTCTTC.

As concerns this clonotype: Just one base apart from a much larger clone, this may be a read error. No conserved phenylalanine or tryptophan ends this CDR3, so it is likely a read error. The rearrangement uses TRBV11-2 and TRBJ1-1, with D possibly TRBD1 on 5 matching bases. The CDR3 extends over 15 amino acids. Trimming stripped 5 bases from V and 0 bases from J, with 13 bases between. Germline V gene lookup returns CDR1 SGHAT and CDR2 FQNNGV. As DNA, the CDR3 is TGTGCCAGCAGCCCAAAATGGGGGTTGAACACTGAAGCTTTCCCT. This translates into CASSPKWGLNTEAFP.

This clonotype has a handful of counts. A much larger clone differs by one base, so this may be a read error. The CDR3 DNA sequence: TGCGCCACTACTGGGACAGGGACCGGGGAGCTGTTTTTT. Translated, it gives CATTGTGTGELFF. The chain joins TRBV10-2 to TRBJ2-2; TRBD1 aligns across 9 bases. Looked up from germline, CDR1 is WSHSY and CDR2 is SAAADI. The CDR3 is made up of 13 amino acids. Losses at the gene ends were 10 bases for V and 5 bases for J; bases not matched to a gene: 5.

Turning to this clonotype: A read error may produce the germline difference seen at one junction end. The CDR3 DNA reads as TGTACCAGCAGTAACCCTAGCGGTCTCACAGATACGCAGTATTTT. Its protein product is CTSSNPSGLTDTQYF. The chain has TRBV28 and TRBJ2-3; TRBD2 matches at 7 bases. The CDR3 runs to 15 residues. Germline values: CDR1 MDHEN, CDR2 SYDVKM. Combining the CDR3 with reference TRBV28 and TRBJ2-3 gives the whole variable domain DVKVTQSSRYLVKRTGEKVFLECVQDMDHENMFWYRQDPGLGLRLIYFSYDVKMKEKGDIPEGYSVSREKKERFSLILESASTNQTSMYLCTSSNPSGLTDTQYFGPGTRLTVL.

Notes on this clonotype: This may be a read error: a much more frequent sequence differs by one nucleotide. The chain is built from TRBV5-1 and TRBJ2-1; 9 positions agree with TRBD2. The CDR3 runs 19 residues. Germline CDR1 is SGHRS and CDR2 is YFSETQ. CDR3 in DNA: TGCGCCAGCAGCTTGCTTAGCAGGGTTGAGCGGGGGGTCTACAATGAGCACTTCTTC. Its translation is CASSLLSRVERGVYNEHFF.